A few counts support the clone carrying this T cell receptor beta chain. The unsorted samples had around 100 million PBMCs used for genomic DNA. The team ran DNA from unsorted PBMCs on ten immunoSEQ deep assay plates for sequencing. The data were produced by immunoSEQ multiplex PCR, yet TCRdb's version contains in-frame clones alone and is incomplete. The table records about half a million clones, roughly three quarters of them present only once. The V end was cut by 3 bases, the J end by 4 bases, with 15 bases between. Germline V gene data show CDR1 as SQVTM and CDR2 as ANQGSEA. The CDR3 covers 14 residues. The data derive from a study of shared clonotypes between healthy human individuals.

This chain uses TRBV29-1 with TRBJ2-5, with TRBD1 as a possible D gene (6 bases). The sample comprised PBMCs. This clonotype was sampled from a woman between 40 and 50 years old in good health. Some clones in this sample may be carry-over from other donors' samples. CDR3 sequence (DNA): TGCAGCGTTGACGTGGGGGCAGGGAGAGAGACCCAGTACTTC. The encoded protein is CSVDVGAGRETQYF.